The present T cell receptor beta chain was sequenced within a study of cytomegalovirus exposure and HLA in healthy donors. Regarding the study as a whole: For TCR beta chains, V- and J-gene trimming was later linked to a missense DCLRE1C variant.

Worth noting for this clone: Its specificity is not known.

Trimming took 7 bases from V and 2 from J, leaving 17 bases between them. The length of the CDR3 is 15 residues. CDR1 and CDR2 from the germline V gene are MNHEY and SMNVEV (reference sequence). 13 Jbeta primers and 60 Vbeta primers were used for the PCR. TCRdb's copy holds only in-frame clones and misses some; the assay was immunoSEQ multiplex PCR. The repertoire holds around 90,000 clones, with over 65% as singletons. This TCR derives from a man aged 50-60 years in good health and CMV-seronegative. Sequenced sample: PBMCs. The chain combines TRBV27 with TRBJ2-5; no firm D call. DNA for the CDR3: TGTGCCAGCATGAGCCGAAACCCTCCGCAAGAGACCCAGTACTTC. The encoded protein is CASMSRNPPQETQYF.